These 12 T cell receptor beta chains were all obtained from the same sample, sequenced in a study of CD8 T cells in Susac syndrome. About 0.45 to 1 ug RNA was reverse transcribed with random hexamers. Via MiXCR, TCRdb re-called the immunoSEQ multiplex PCR reads, giving one row per CDR3 protein. Among 200,000 or so distinct CDR3 sequences listed, around 95% were seen once. What was sequenced was CD4+ T cells from PBMCs. The receptors were sampled from a human donor with multiple sclerosis.

The chain is built from TRBV11-1 and TRBJ1-2; tentative D call: TRBD1 (5 bases). Germline CDR1 and CDR2: SGHAT and FQDESV (reference sequence). Trimming removed 4 bases from V and 4 bases from J, with 37 bases in between. This CDR3 region has 22 residues. CDR3 protein: CASSSLRGGALTTAKRSYGYTF. The CDR3 DNA is TGTGCCAGCAGCTCCTTACGAGGCGGGGCATTGACGACAGCCAAAAGGTCCTATGGCTACACCTTC.

The chain is built from TRBV20-1 and TRBJ2-5; maybe TRBD2 (5 bases). Trimming took 6 bases from V and 5 from J, leaving 19 bases between them. This CDR3 has 14 amino acids. The germline CDR1 and CDR2 sequences are DFQATT and SNEGSKA (reference sequence). The CDR3: CSARPRGSVETQYF. CDR3 nucleotide sequence: TGCAGTGCGCGCCCCCGGGGTTCGGTCGAGACCCAGTACTTC.

The gene calls are TRBV20-1 and TRBJ1-1, with D possibly TRBD1 on 6 matching bases. Trimming took 3 bases from V and 2 from J, leaving 13 bases between them. The CDR3 consists of 14 residues. CDR1 DFQATT and CDR2 SNEGSKA come from the germline V gene (reference sequence). CDR3 residues: CSASRDIFNTEAFF. CDR3 nucleotide sequence: TGCAGTGCTAGTAGGGACATCTTCAACACTGAAGCTTTCTTT.

The chain is built from TRBV5-6 and TRBJ1-2, with D perhaps matching TRBD1 (6 bases). V lost 4 bases to trimming and J lost 6 bases, with 19 bases between them. CDR3 length: 15 amino acids. Germline V gene sequence: CDR1 SGHDT, CDR2 YYEEEE. The CDR3 loop reads CASSPDRTPGDGYTF. The DNA of the CDR3 is TGTGCCAGCAGCCCTGACAGGACTCCAGGGGATGGCTACACCTTC.

The V gene is TRBV2, the J gene TRBJ1-2; 8 bases match TRBD1. Per the germline V gene, CDR1 is SNHLY and CDR2 is FYNNEI. The CDR3 is 14 amino acids. Trimming cost V 7 bases and J 2 bases; bases outside gene matches: 6. This CDR3 reads CASNKDRDNYGYTF. CDR3 in DNA: TGTGCCAGCAATAAGGACAGGGACAACTATGGCTACACCTTC.

This chain joins TRBV18 and TRBJ2-5; maybe TRBD2 (5 bases). V lost 3 bases, J lost 2 bases, and 10 bases lay in between. The length of the CDR3 is 14 residues. Germline V CDR1 and CDR2: KGHSH, LQKENI. CDR3: CASSPSREQETQYF. DNA for the CDR3: TGTGCCAGCTCACCCTCTAGGGAGCAAGAGACCCAGTACTTC.

The V gene is TRBV19, the J gene TRBJ2-1, with 10 bases that match TRBD2. From germline, CDR1 is LNHDA and CDR2 SQIVND (reference sequence). J was trimmed by 8 bases and V by 5 bases; bases with no gene match: 15. The CDR3 totals 17 residues. The CDR3 nucleotides are TGTGCCAGTAGTGACTTAGCGGGGGGCCCGTCGGGTCATGAGCAGTTCTTC. This codes for CASSDLAGGPSGHEQFF.

The genes are TRBV3-1 and TRBJ2-3, with D tentatively TRBD2 (6 bases). Trimming took off 1 base at V and 8 bases at J, with 13 bases between the two ends. This CDR3 spans 14 amino acids. CDR1 LGHDT and CDR2 YNNKEL come from the germline V gene (reference sequence). The CDR3 here is CASSQVRGSGTQYF. The CDR3 bases are TGTGCCAGCAGCCAAGTTCGGGGGTCAGGTACGCAGTATTTT.

The CDR3 DNA reads TGTGCCAGCAGTTACTCGAGGGAGGGATTACAGCCCCAGCATTTT. Protein sequence: CASSYSREGLQPQHF. This rearrangement joins TRBV6-6 to TRBJ1-5; D is unclear. The CDR3 spans 15 residues. The germline CDR1 and CDR2 sequences are MNHNY and SVGAGI (reference sequence). Trimming left V 0 bases short and J 7 bases short, with 13 bases between.

The chain carries TRBV29-1 and TRBJ1-2, with D tentatively TRBD1 (5 bases). Germline CDR1 SQVTM, CDR2 ANQGSEA. Trimming pared 3 bases from V and 3 bases from J, leaving 23 bases between. This CDR3 has 17 residues. The CDR3 DNA follows: TGCAGCGTTGACAGTCGGGGCCAGAACAAACGGCACTATGGCTACACCTTC. It encodes CSVDSRGQNKRHYGYTF. Combining the CDR3 with reference TRBV29-1 and TRBJ1-2 gives the whole variable domain SAVISQKPSRDICQRGTSLTIQCQVDSQVTMMFWYRQQPGQSLTLIATANQGSEATYESGFVIDKFPISRPNLTFSTLTVSNMSPEDSSIYLCSVDSRGQNKRHYGYTFGSGTRLTVV.

V gene TRBV11-3 combines with J gene TRBJ2-2, with D possibly TRBD1 on 6 matching bases. V lost 4 bases and J lost 3, with 6 bases in between. The CDR3 is made up of 13 amino acids. Germline V gives CDR1 SGHNT, CDR2 YENEEA. Here the CDR3 reads CASSSGDTGELFF. CDR3 sequence (DNA): TGTGCCAGCAGCTCAGGGGACACCGGGGAGCTGTTTTTT.

The chain is built from TRBV20-1 and TRBJ2-7, with D possibly being TRBD1 or TRBD2 (7 bases each). The CDR3 has 13 residues. Germline-derived CDR1 and CDR2 are DFQATT and SNEGSKA (reference sequence). V was clipped by 6 bases and J by 4 bases, with 16 bases between them. For the CDR3, the DNA is TGCAGTGCCACCAGACAGGGAGGGTACGAGCAGTACTTC. Protein product: CSATRQGGYEQYF.